These T cell receptor beta chains were read from a single sample in a study of blood T cell repertoires in COVID-19. Assay used: immunoSEQ multiplex PCR; TCRdb lists only in-frame clones, some missing. Here the sample spans some 75,000 clones, roughly 90% being singletons. Material: peripheral blood. The receptors shown here come from an elderly man with COVID-19, enrolled during active disease. The CDR3 runs from the conserved cysteine through the conserved F or W. A D gene is named only where the DNA matches it firmly. Part of the rows lack a size; the others show once, few, many or a class for expanded clones.

abundance: .
j_gene: TRBJ2-7
v_gene: TRBV5-1
d_gene: .
CDR3nt: TGCGCCAGCAGCTTGACAACCGATTACTACGAGCAGTACTTC
CDR3aa: CASSLTTDYYEQYF

abundance: .
j_gene: TRBJ1-1
v_gene: TRBV18
d_gene: .
CDR3nt: TGTGCCAGCTCACCCTCAGGGCTGCACACTGAAGCTTTCTTT
CDR3aa: CASSPSGLHTEAFF

abundance: .
j_gene: TRBJ2-2
v_gene: TRBV5-4
d_gene: TRBD2
CDR3nt: TGTGCCAGCAGCTCTCCTTGGGGGGGGATCTCCACCGGGGAGCTGTTTTTT
CDR3aa: CASSSPWGGISTGELFF

abundance: once
j_gene: TRBJ1-6
v_gene: TRBV4-1
d_gene: TRBD1
CDR3nt: TGCGCCAGCAGCCAAGATGCAGGGGGAAATTCACCCCTCCACTTT
CDR3aa: CASSQDAGGNSPLHF

abundance: .
j_gene: TRBJ1-2
v_gene: TRBV5-6
d_gene: .
CDR3nt: TGTGCCAGCAGCTCCCAGGCACACTATGGCTACACCTTC
CDR3aa: CASSSQAHYGYTF

abundance: .
j_gene: TRBJ1-4
v_gene: TRBV19
d_gene: .
CDR3nt: TGTGCCAGTAGTAAGGACAGCGCGGGTAATGAAAAACTGTTTTTT
CDR3aa: CASSKDSAGNEKLFF

abundance: .
j_gene: TRBJ2-3
v_gene: TRBV9
d_gene: .
CDR3nt: TGTGCCAGCAGTTTTGGAGGGAGTGCAGATACGCAGTATTTT
CDR3aa: CASSFGGSADTQYF

abundance: .
j_gene: TRBJ2-3
v_gene: TRBV6-2/TRBV6-3
d_gene: TRBD1
CDR3nt: TGTGCCAGCAGCCAGGGACAGGGTGTGCAGTATTTT
CDR3aa: CASSQGQGVQYF

abundance: .
j_gene: TRBJ2-3
v_gene: TRBV7-2
d_gene: .
CDR3nt: TGTGCCAGCAGCTCGAGCGGAATTAGCACAGATACGCAGTATTTT
CDR3aa: CASSSSGISTDTQYF

abundance: .
j_gene: TRBJ2-7
v_gene: TRBV7-9
d_gene: .
CDR3nt: TGTGCCAGCAGCTTAGGCGGGACAGACGAGCAGTACTTC
CDR3aa: CASSLGGTDEQYF

abundance: .
j_gene: TRBJ2-7
v_gene: TRBV19
d_gene: TRBD2
CDR3nt: TGTGCCACCCAGGCCGGCGGGAGCTCCTACGAGCAGTACTTC
CDR3aa: CATQAGGSSYEQYF

abundance: .
j_gene: TRBJ2-3
v_gene: TRBV19
d_gene: TRBD2
CDR3nt: TGTGCCAGTAGTAACGCGGGGGGGCACGATACGCAGTATTTT
CDR3aa: CASSNAGGHDTQYF

abundance: .
j_gene: TRBJ1-3
v_gene: TRBV3-1/TRBV3-2
d_gene: .
CDR3nt: TGTGCCAGCAGCCAAGATCCCGGGGTCGGAAACACCATATATTTT
CDR3aa: CASSQDPGVGNTIYF

abundance: .
j_gene: TRBJ1-4
v_gene: TRBV11-2
d_gene: .
CDR3nt: TGTGCCAGCAGCTTAGGGGGGGGCAGATATAATGAAAAACTGTTTTTT
CDR3aa: CASSLGGGRYNEKLFF

abundance: few
j_gene: TRBJ1-1
v_gene: TRBV5-6
d_gene: TRBD1
CDR3nt: TGTGCCAGCAGCTCCGCGGGGACAGGGGCCGCGGTTGGTGCTTTCTTT
CDR3aa: CASSSAGTGAAVGAFF

abundance: few
j_gene: TRBJ1-2
v_gene: TRBV10-3
d_gene: TRBD1
CDR3nt: TGTGCCATCAGTGGATTTGGGGACAGCTATGGCTACACCTTC
CDR3aa: CAISGFGDSYGYTF

abundance: .
j_gene: TRBJ1-1
v_gene: TRBV5-1
d_gene: .
CDR3nt: TGCGCCAGCAGCGACGGAACAGGTATGCCTGAAGCTTTCTTT
CDR3aa: CASSDGTGMPEAFF

abundance: .
j_gene: TRBJ1-1
v_gene: TRBV9
d_gene: TRBD1
CDR3nt: TGTGCCAGCAGCGCCTCACAGGGGTACACTGAAGCTTTCTTT
CDR3aa: CASSASQGYTEAFF

abundance: few
j_gene: TRBJ1-5
v_gene: TRBV6-1
d_gene: .
CDR3nt: TGTGCCAGCAGTGAAGTGGCGGCCTATAGCAATCAGCCCCAGCATTTT
CDR3aa: CASSEVAAYSNQPQHF

abundance: .
j_gene: TRBJ2-3
v_gene: TRBV7-2
d_gene: TRBD2
CDR3nt: TGTGCCAGCAGCCTGCTAGCGGCTTCAGATACGCAGTATTTT
CDR3aa: CASSLLAASDTQYF

abundance: .
j_gene: TRBJ1-5
v_gene: TRBV15
d_gene: .
CDR3nt: TGTGCCACCAGCAGAGATCATCAGGGTCTTCAGCCCCAGCATTTT
CDR3aa: CATSRDHQGLQPQHF

abundance: .
j_gene: TRBJ1-1
v_gene: TRBV19
d_gene: TRBD1
CDR3nt: TGTGCCAGTAGTACTACAGGGGTCACTGAAGCTTTCTTT
CDR3aa: CASSTTGVTEAFF

abundance: .
j_gene: TRBJ1-6
v_gene: TRBV3-1/TRBV3-2
d_gene: TRBD1
CDR3nt: TGTGCCAGCAGCCCACAGGGGGCAGATAATTCACCCCTCCACTTT
CDR3aa: CASSPQGADNSPLHF

abundance: .
j_gene: TRBJ2-3
v_gene: TRBV5-1
d_gene: TRBD1
CDR3nt: TGCGCCAGCAGCTTACAGGGGACAGATACGCAGTATTTT
CDR3aa: CASSLQGTDTQYF